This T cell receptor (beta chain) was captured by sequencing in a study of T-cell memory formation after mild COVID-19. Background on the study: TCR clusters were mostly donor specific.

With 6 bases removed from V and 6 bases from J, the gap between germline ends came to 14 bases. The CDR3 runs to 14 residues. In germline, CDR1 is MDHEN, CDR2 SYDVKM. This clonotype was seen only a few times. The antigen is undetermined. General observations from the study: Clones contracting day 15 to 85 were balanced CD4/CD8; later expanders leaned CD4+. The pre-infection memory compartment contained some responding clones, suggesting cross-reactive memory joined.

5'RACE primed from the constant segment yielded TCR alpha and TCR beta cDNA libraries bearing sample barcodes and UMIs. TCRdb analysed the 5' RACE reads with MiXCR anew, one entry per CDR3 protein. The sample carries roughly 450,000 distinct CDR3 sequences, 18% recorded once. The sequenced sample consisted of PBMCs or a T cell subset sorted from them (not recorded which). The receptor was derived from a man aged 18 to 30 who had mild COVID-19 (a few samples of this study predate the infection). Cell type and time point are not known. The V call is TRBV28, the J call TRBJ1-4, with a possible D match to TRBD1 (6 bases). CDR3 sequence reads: CASRSGTSYEKLFF. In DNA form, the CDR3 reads TGTGCCAGCAGGTCCGGGACAAGCTATGAAAAACTGTTTTTT.